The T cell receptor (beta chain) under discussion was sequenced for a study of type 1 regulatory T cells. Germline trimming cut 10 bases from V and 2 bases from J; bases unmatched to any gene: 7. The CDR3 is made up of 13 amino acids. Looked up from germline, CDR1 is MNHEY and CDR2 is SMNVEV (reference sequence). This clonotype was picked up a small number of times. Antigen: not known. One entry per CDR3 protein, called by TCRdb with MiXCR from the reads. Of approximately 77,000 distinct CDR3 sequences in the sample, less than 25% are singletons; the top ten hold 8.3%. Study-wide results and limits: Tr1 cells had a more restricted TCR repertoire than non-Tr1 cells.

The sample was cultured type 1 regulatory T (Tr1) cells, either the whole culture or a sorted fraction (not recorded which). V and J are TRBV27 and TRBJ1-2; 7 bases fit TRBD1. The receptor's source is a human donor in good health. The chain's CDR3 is CAITQTGNYGYTF. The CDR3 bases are TGTGCCATAACTCAGACAGGGAACTATGGCTACACCTTC.